This TCR beta chain was observed in a study of cytomegalovirus exposure and HLA in healthy donors. The CDR3 runs to 14 residues. Per the germline V gene, CDR1 is MNHEY and CDR2 is SMNVEV (reference sequence). The ends lost 3 bases at V and 4 bases at J; junction bases unmatched: 2. Sequenced by immunoSEQ multiplex PCR; TCRdb stores in-frame clones only, minus some. The table has fewer than 250,000 clones, about 86% seen once. The receptor comes from a man in his late teens or twenties in good health and CMV-seronegative. The chain has TRBV27 and TRBJ1-2; 10 bases align to TRBD1. The sample consisted of PBMCs. CDR3 loop: CASSLGTGVYGYTF. In nucleotides, the CDR3 is TGTGCCAGCAGTTTGGGGACAGGGGTCTATGGCTACACCTTC.